The following is a T cell receptor (beta chain) sequence with its context. What it binds is not known. The sample comes from a study of cytomegalovirus exposure and HLA in healthy donors. General study results and limits: Exclusion applied to some V segments, including TRBV6-2 and TRBV6-3, as they were indistinguishable. TCR beta V- and J-gene trimming was later associated with a missense DCLRE1C variant.

Germline CDR1 and CDR2: MNHNY and SVGAGI (reference sequence). The CDR3 has 16 residues. V trimming: 6 bases; J trimming: 1 base; junction bases outside the gene matches: 8. Researchers ran the PCR with 60 Vbeta and 13 Jbeta primers. Produced via immunoSEQ multiplex PCR; TCRdb's table is partial and in-frame only. This sample has roughly 110,000 clones, with roughly 82% found just once. The sequenced sample was PBMCs. The chain couples TRBV6-6 to TRBJ2-5; TRBD2 matches at 10 bases. This TCR was sampled from a man aged 40-49 years in good health and CMV-seropositive. This CDR3 is CASRDIAGGSQETQYF. The CDR3 DNA reads as TGTGCCAGCAGGGATATAGCGGGGGGCTCCCAAGAGACCCAGTACTTC.